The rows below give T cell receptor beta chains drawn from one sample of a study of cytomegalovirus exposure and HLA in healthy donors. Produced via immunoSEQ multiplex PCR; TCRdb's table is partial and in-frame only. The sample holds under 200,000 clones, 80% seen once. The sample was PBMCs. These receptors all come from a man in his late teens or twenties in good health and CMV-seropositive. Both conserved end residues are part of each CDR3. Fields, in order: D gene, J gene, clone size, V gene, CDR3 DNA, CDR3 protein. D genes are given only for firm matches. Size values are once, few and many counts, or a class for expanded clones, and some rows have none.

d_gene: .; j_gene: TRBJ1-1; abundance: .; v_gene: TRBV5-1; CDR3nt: TGCGCCAGCAGCTTCGACAGACTGAACACTGAAGCTTTCTTT; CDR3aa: CASSFDRLNTEAFF
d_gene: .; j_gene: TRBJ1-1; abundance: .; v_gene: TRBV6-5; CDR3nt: TGTGCCAGCAGCTTAACAGGAAACACTGAAGCTTTCTTT; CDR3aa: CASSLTGNTEAFF
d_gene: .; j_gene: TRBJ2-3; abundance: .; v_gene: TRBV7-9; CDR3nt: TGTGCCAGCAGCTTTTCGCCGACAGGAGGCATCCACTCCACAGATACGCAGTATTTT; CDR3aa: CASSFSPTGGIHSTDTQYF
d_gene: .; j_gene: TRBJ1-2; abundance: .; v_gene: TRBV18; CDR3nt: TGTGCCAGCTCACCGACAGGAAACTATGGCTACACCTTC; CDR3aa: CASSPTGNYGYTF
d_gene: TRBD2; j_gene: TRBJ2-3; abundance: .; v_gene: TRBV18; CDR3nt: TGTGCCAGCTCACCGTTAGCGGGAGTGAGCACAGATACGCAGTATTTT; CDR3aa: CASSPLAGVSTDTQYF
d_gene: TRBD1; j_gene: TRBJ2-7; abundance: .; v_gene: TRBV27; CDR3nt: TGTGCCAGCAGTTTCGACAGGGGTGAGCAGTACTTC; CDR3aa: CASSFDRGEQYF
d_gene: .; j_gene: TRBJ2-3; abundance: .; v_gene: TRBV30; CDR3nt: TGTGCCTGGAGTATTAGGGGGATTCAAGATACGCAGTATTTT; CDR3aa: CAWSIRGIQDTQYF
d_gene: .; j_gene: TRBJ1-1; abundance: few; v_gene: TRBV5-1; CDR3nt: TGCGCCAGCAGCCAAGGGGTGGGGAACACTGAAGCTTTCTTT; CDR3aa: CASSQGVGNTEAFF
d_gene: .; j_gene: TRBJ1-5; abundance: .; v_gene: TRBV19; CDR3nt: TGTGCCAGTAGTAGATACAGGAACAACAATCAGCCCCAGCATTTT; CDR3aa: CASSRYRNNNQPQHF
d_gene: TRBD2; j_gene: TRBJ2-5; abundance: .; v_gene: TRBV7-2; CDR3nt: TGTGCCAGCAGCAGCCGGGACGCGGGGGCCCAGTACTTC; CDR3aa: CASSSRDAGAQYF
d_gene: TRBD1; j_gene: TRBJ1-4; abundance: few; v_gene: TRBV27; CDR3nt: TGTGCCAGATTAAGCCTCGGACAGGGGAGGGAAAAACTGTTTTTT; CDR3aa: CARLSLGQGREKLFF
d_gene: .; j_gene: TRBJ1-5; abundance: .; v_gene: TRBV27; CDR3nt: TGTGCCAGCTGGAACAGGGACCAGCCCCAGCATTTT; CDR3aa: CASWNRDQPQHF
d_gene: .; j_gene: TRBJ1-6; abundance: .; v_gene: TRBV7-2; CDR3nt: TGTGCCAGCAGCTTAGGTCAGGGAGGGAATTCACCCCTCCACTTT; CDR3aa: CASSLGQGGNSPLHF
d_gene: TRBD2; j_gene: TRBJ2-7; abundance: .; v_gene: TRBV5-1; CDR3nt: TGCGCCAGCAGCTTGGTACCTTCTACTAGCGGGAGGATTAACCCATTAGTTAGCGAGCAGTACTTC; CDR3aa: CASSLVPSTSGRINPLVSEQYF
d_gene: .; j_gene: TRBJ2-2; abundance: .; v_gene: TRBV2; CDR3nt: TGTGCCAGCAGTTTGCAGGGGCTAAAGAACACCGGGGAGCTGTTTTTT; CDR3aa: CASSLQGLKNTGELFF
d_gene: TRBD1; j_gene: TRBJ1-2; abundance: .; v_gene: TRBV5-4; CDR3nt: TGTGCCAGCAGTTCCTATGACAGGGTTAACTATGGCTACACCTTC; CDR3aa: CASSSYDRVNYGYTF
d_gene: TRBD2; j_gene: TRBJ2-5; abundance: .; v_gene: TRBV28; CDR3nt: TGTGCCAGTAGGACTAGCGGGAGGAGAGAGACCCAGTACTTC; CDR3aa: CASRTSGRRETQYF
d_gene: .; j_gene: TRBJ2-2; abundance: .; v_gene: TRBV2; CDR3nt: TGTGCCAGCAGTGGCAGAAGTATTAACACCGGGGAGCTGTTTTTT; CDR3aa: CASSGRSINTGELFF
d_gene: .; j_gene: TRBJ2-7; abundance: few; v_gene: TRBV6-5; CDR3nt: TGTGCCAGCAGTTACTCACGGGACACCCGTTACGAGCAGTACTTC; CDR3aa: CASSYSRDTRYEQYF
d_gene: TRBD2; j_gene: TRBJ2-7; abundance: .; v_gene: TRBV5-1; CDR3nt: TGCGCCAGCAGTCCAAGCGGGGACCACTACGAGCAGTACTTC; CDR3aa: CASSPSGDHYEQYF
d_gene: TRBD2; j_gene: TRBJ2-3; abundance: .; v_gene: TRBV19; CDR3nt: TGTGCCAGTAGTCTGGGACTAGCGGGAGCCACAGATACGCAGTATTTT; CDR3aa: CASSLGLAGATDTQYF
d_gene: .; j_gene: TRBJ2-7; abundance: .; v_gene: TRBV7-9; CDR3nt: TGTGCCAGCAGCTTAGGCAGGGGGGTCTACGAGCAGTACTTC; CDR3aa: CASSLGRGVYEQYF
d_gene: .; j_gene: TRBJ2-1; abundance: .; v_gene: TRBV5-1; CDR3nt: TGCGCCAGCAGCTTGGGACAGAGCTACAATGAGCAGTTCTTC; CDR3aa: CASSLGQSYNEQFF
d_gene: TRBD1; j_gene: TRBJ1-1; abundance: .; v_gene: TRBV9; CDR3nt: TGTGCCAGCAGCGTAGATAACAGGGGGAACACTGAAGCTTTCTTT; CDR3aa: CASSVDNRGNTEAFF
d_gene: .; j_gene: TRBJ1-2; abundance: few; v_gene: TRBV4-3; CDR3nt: TGCGCCAGCAGCCAAGTTTGGCAGGGAGGATTGAACTATGGCTACACCTTC; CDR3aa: CASSQVWQGGLNYGYTF
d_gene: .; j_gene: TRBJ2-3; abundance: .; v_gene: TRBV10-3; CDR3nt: TGTGCCATCAGTGAGGGTAGCACGACGGATACGCAGTATTTT; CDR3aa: CAISEGSTTDTQYF
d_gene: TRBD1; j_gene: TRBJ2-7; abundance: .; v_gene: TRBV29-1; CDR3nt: TGCAGCGTGGGGACAGGGTTACTTGGCTACGAGCAGTACTTC; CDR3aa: CSVGTGLLGYEQYF
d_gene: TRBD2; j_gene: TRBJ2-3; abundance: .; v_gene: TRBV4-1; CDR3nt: TGCGCCAGCAGCCAAGAGAGTCTAGCGGGGGGGCTGACAGATACGCAGTATTTT; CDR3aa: CASSQESLAGGLTDTQYF
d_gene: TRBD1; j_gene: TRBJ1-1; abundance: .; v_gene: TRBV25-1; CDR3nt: TGTGCCAGCAGGGGACAGGGGGCGAACAGGGAAGCTTTCTTT; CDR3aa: CASRGQGANREAFF